This T cell receptor beta chain was identified during a study of cytomegalovirus exposure and HLA in healthy donors. Study observations and caveats: A link between a missense DCLRE1C variant and TCR beta V- and J-gene trimming emerged from a later analysis.

Concerning this clone: Its specificity is unknown.

Germline CDR1 GTSNPN, CDR2 SVGIG (reference sequence). J gave up 4 bases and V 2 bases, and 7 bases lay outside the gene matches. The CDR3 loop spans 15 amino acids. Vbeta (60) and Jbeta (13) primers were used in the PCR. The data were produced by immunoSEQ multiplex PCR, yet TCRdb's version contains in-frame clones alone and is incomplete. The repertoire holds 100,000 to 150,000 clones, with about 74% as singletons. Sequencing was done on a sample of PBMCs. The receptor comes from a woman between 45 and 65 years old in good health and CMV-seropositive. The chain joins TRBV30 to TRBJ2-7; 11 bases map to TRBD2. CDR3 nucleotides: TGTGCCTGGAGTCTTGGACTAGCGGGTCCTTACGAGCAGTACTTC. Translating gives CAWSLGLAGPYEQYF.